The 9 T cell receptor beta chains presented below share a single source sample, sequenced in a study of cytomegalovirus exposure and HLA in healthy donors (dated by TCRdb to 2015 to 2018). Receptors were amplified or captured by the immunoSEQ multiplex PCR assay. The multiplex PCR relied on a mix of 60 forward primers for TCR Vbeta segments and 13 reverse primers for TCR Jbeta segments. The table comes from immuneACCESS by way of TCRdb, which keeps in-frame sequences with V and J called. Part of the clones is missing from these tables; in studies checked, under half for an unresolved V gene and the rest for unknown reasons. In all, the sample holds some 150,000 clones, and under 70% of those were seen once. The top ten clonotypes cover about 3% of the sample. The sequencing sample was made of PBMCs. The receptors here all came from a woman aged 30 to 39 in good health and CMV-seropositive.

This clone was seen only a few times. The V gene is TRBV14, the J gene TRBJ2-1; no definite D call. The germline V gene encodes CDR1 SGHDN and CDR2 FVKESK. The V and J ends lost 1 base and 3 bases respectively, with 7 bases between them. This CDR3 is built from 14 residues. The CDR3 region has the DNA TGTGCCAGCAGCCAAGCGATCGGCTACAATGAGCAGTTCTTC. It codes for CASSQAIGYNEQFF.

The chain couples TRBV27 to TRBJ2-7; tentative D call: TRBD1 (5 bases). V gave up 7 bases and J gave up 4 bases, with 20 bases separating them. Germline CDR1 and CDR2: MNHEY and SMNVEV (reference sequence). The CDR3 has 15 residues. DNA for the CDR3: TGTGCCAGCACCTACAATGGGGCTAGGAAATACGAGCAGTACTTC. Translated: CASTYNGARKYEQYF.

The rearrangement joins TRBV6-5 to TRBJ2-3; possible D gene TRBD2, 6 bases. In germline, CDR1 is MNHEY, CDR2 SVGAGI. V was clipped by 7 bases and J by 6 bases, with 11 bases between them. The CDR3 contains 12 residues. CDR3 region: CASMGGGDTQYF. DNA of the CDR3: TGTGCCAGCATGGGGGGTGGGGATACGCAGTATTTT.

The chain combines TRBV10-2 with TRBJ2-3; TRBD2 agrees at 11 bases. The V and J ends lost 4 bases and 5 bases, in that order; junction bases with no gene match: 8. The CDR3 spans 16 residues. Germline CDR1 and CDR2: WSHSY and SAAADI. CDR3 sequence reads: CASSVAGGPGGDTQYF. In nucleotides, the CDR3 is TGCGCCAGCAGTGTAGCGGGAGGGCCGGGGGGAGATACGCAGTATTTT.

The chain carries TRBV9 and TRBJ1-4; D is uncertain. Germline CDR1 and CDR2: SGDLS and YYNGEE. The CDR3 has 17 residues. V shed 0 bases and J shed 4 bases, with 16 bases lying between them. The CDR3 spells CASSVEGGNKRNEKLFF. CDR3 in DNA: TGTGCCAGCAGCGTAGAAGGAGGGAACAAGCGTAATGAAAAACTGTTTTTT. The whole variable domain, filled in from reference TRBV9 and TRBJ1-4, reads DSGVTQTPKHLITATGQRVTLRCSPRSGDLSVYWYQQSLDQGLQFLIQYYNGEERAKGNILERFSAQQFPDLHSELNLSSLELGDSALYFCASSVEGGNKRNEKLFFGSGTQLSVL.

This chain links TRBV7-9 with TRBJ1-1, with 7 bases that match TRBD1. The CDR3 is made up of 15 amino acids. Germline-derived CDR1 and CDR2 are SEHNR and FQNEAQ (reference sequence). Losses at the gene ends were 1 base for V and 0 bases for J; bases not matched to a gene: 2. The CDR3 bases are TGTGCCAGCAGCTTAGGCGGGACAGTGAACACTGAAGCTTTCTTT. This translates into CASSLGGTVNTEAFF.

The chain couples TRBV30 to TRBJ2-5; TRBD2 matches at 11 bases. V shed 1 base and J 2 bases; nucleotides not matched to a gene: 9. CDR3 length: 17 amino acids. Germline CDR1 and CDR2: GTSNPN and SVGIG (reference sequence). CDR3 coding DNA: TGTGCCTGGAGTGAGGGCCCGGCTAGCGGGAGGCAAGAGACCCAGTACTTC. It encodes CAWSEGPASGRQETQYF. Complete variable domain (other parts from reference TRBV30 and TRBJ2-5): SQTIHQWPATLVQPVGSPLSLECTVEGTSNPNLYWYRQAAGRGLQLLFYSVGIGQISSEVPQNLSASRPQDRQFILSSKKLLLSDSGFYLCAWSEGPASGRQETQYFGPGTRLLVL.

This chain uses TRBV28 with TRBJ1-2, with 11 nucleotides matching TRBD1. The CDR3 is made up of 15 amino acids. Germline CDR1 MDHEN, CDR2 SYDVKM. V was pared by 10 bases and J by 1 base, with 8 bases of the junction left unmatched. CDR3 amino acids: CAIGQGATGNYGYTF. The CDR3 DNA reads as TGTGCCATAGGACAGGGGGCCACGGGTAACTATGGCTACACCTTC.

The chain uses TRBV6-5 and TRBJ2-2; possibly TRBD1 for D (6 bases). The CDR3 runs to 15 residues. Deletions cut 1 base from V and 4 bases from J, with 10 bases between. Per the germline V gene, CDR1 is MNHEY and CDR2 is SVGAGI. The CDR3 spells CASSYWVGATGELFF. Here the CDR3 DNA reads TGTGCCAGCAGTTACTGGGTGGGGGCCACCGGGGAGCTGTTTTTT.